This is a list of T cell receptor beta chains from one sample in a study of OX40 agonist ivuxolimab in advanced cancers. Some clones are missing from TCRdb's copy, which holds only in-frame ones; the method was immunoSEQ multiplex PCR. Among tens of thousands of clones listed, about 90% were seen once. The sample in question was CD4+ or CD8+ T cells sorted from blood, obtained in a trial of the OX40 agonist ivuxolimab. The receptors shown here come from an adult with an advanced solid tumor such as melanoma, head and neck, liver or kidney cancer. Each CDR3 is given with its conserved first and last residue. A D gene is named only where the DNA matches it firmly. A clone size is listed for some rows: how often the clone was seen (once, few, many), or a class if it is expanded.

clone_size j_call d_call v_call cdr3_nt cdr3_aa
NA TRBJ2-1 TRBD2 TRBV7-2 TGTGCCAGCAGCTCCACGACTAGCGGGAGTAATGCGCAGTTCTTC CASSSTTSGSNAQFF
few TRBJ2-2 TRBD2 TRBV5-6 TGTGCCAGCAGCTTGGGGAACGCGGGACTATACACCGGGGAGCTGTTTTTT CASSLGNAGLYTGELFF
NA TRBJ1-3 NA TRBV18 TGTGCCAGCTCACCGACGGCCGTTCTCCTTAGGCAGGGTGGAAACACCATATATTTT CASSPTAVLLRQGGNTIYF
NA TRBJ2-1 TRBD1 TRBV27 TGTGCCAGCAGCACACTAGGACAGGGGGCCTTTGGTGAGCAGTTCTTC CASSTLGQGAFGEQFF
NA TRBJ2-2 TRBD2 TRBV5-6 TGTGCCAGCAGCAAACTAGCGGGTGGCACCGGGGAGCTGTTTTTT CASSKLAGGTGELFF
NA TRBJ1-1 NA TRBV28 TGTGCCAGCAGCCCCCTGACCAAACCCGGCACTGAAGCTTTCTTT CASSPLTKPGTEAFF
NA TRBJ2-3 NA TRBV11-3 TGTGCCAGCAGCACCGGGCCGTTGGGTACGCAGTATTTT CASSTGPLGTQYF
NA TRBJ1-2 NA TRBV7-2 TGTGCCAGCAGCCGTCTTGGCTACACCTTC CASSRLGYTF
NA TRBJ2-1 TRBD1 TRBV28 TGTGCCAGCAGCCCTACGGACAGGGGGTCCTACAATGAGCAGTTCTTC CASSPTDRGSYNEQFF
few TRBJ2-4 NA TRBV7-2 TGTGCCAGCAGCGTACAATGGGCATCCGCGGGGACCAAAAACATTCAGTACTTC CASSVQWASAGTKNIQYF
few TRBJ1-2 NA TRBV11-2 TGTGCCAGCAGTTTCCCCCCCAGCGCGGGGGACTACTATGGCTACACCTTC CASSFPPSAGDYYGYTF
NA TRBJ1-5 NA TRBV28 TGTGCCAGCAGTTTTATAGGGCGCGGGGGAGATCAGCCCCAGCATTTT CASSFIGRGGDQPQHF
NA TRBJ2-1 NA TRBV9 TGTGCCAGCAGCGTAGATCTTGAAGGGCCGGACAATGAGCAGTTCTTC CASSVDLEGPDNEQFF
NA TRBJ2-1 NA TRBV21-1 TGTGCCAGCAGCCACGATAGCGGGAGGGTCCGCAATGAGCAGTTCTTC CASSHDSGRVRNEQFF
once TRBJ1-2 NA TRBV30 TGTGCCTGGAACCGGACCCCGCATGTTAGGGGCTACACCTTC CAWNRTPHVRGYTF
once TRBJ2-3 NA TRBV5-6 TGTGCCAGCAGCTTCGTGTCGGGCAGGACCGGGGATACGCAGTATTTT CASSFVSGRTGDTQYF
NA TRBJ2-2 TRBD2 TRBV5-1 TGCGCCAGCAGCTTGAGGTCTAGCGGGGAGAACACCGGGGAGCTGTTTTTT CASSLRSSGENTGELFF
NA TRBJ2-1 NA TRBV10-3 TGTGCCATCAACCATAGCGGTAATGAGCAGTTCTTC CAINHSGNEQFF
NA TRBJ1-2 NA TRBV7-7 TGTGCTAGCAGCTTAGCCCCCGGCCCCCCTAACTATGGCTACACCTTC CASSLAPGPPNYGYTF
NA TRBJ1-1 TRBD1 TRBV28 TGTGCCAGCAGTCGACCGTGGGGACAGGTTAACACTGAAGCTTTCTTT CASSRPWGQVNTEAFF
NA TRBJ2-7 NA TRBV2 TGTGCCAGCAGTGGAACCGGCAGGGCCTACGAGCAGTACTTC CASSGTGRAYEQYF
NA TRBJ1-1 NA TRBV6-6 TGTGCCAGCAGTTACTCGGGCAGGGGAATGAACACTGAAGCTTTCTTT CASSYSGRGMNTEAFF
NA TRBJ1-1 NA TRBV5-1 TGCGCCAGCAGCTTGGATCAGGGTTGGACTGAAGCTTTCTTT CASSLDQGWTEAFF
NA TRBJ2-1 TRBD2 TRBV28 TGTGCCAGCAGTTCTCCTAGCGGGAGCCTAGGGGAGCAGTTCTTC CASSSPSGSLGEQFF
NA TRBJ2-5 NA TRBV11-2 TGTGCCAGCAGCTTAGCCCGCTCAGAGGCCCCGCAAGAGACCCAGTACTTC CASSLARSEAPQETQYF
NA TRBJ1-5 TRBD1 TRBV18 TGTGCCAGCTCATTCGGACAGGTTAGCAATCAGCCCCAGCATTTT CASSFGQVSNQPQHF
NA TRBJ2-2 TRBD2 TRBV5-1 TGCGCCAGCAGCCTTGGACTAGCGGGGATAACCAGGACCGGGGAGCTGTTTTTT CASSLGLAGITRTGELFF
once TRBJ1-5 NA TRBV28 TGTGCCAGCATGGGACCGTTAAGCAATCAGCCCCAGCATTTT CASMGPLSNQPQHF
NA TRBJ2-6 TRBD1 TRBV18 TGTGCCAGCTCCCAGGGGGCTGACTCTGGGGCCAACGTCCTGACTTTC CASSQGADSGANVLTF
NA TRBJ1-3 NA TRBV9 TGTGCCAGCAGCGTAGCAGAGGGTGGAAACACCATATATTTT CASSVAEGGNTIYF
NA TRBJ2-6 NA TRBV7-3 TGTGCCAGCAGCTTAAGCTCTGGGGCCAACGTCCTGACTTTC CASSLSSGANVLTF
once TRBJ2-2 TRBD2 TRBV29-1 TGCAGCGTTCAAGCGGGAGGATACACCGGGGAGCTGTTTTTT CSVQAGGYTGELFF
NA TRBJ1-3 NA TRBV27 TGTGCCAGCAAAGAGGGGGTCTCTGGAAACACCATATATTTT CASKEGVSGNTIYF
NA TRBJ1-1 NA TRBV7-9 TGTGCCAGCAGCTTAAGTGGGCCCACTGAAGCTTTCTTT CASSLSGPTEAFF
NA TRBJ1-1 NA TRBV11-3 TGTGCCAGCAGCTTTGGAGGCACTGAAGCTTTCTTT CASSFGGTEAFF
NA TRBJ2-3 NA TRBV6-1 TGTGCCAGCAGTGACCAACCTTGGGCGGCGCAGTATTTT CASSDQPWAAQYF
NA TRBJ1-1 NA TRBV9 TGTGCCAGCAGCGCAGGATGGGGACTTCTGGACACTGAAGCTTTCTTT CASSAGWGLLDTEAFF
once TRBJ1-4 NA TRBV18 TGTGCCAGCTCACCAAGGAGTCGGTATGAAAAACTGTTTTTT CASSPRSRYEKLFF
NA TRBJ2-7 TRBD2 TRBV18 TGTGCCAGCTCACCCGGGACTAGCGGGTGGGAGCAGTACTTC CASSPGTSGWEQYF
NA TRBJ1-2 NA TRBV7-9 TGTGCCAGCAGCCCAGTCGGGGTGAGAAAAGGCTACACCTTC CASSPVGVRKGYTF
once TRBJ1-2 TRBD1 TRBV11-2 TGTGCCAGCAGCTCTCAGGGGGCTTATGGCTACACCTTC CASSSQGAYGYTF
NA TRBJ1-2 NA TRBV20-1 TGCAGTGCTCGCTACAGGACTGGCTACACCTTC CSARYRTGYTF
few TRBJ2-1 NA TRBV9 TGTGCCAGCAGCCCTTTAACAGGTTTCTACAATGAGCAGTTCTTC CASSPLTGFYNEQFF
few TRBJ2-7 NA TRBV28 TGTGCCAGCAGTTACGCAGGGGAGCAGTACTTC CASSYAGEQYF
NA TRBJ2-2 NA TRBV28 TGTGCCAGCAGTTATGCTGATTCCCTCTTGACCGGGGAGCTGTTTTTT CASSYADSLLTGELFF
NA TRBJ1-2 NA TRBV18 TGTGCCAGCTCACCATCGCCCCTACCAGGGGATGGCTACACCTTC CASSPSPLPGDGYTF
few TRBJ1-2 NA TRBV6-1 TGTGCCAGCAGTGCCCAGTCAGGGACATATGGCTACACCTTC CASSAQSGTYGYTF
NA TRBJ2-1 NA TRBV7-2 TGTGCCAGCAGCGCCGGGACTGGCAATGAGCAGTTCTTC CASSAGTGNEQFF
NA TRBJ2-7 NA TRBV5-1 TGCGCCAGCAGCTTGGAAACTCCCGCCTACGAGCAGTACTTC CASSLETPAYEQYF
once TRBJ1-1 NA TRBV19 TGTGCCAGTAGTCCCCGCGGGAGGGCGGCAGACACTGAAGCTTTCTTT CASSPRGRAADTEAFF
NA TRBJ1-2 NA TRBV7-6 TGTGCCAGCAGCTTATCAGGGGTTCATGGCTACACCTTC CASSLSGVHGYTF
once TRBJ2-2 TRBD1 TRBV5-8 TGTGCCAGCAGCTTGGGACAGGGTAGCACCGGGGAGCTGTTTTTT CASSLGQGSTGELFF
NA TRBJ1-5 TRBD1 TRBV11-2 TGTGCCAGCAGCTTAGGTCCGGGACAGAATCAGCCCCAGCATTTT CASSLGPGQNQPQHF